The rows below give T cell receptor beta chains drawn from one sample of a study of technical replicates of blood from a few donors. The method was immunoSEQ multiplex PCR; TCRdb's version includes in-frame clones alone and lacks a portion of them. The sample records some 71,000 clones, just under 97% being singletons. Material: T cells isolated from PBMCs. The receptors were sampled from a human donor in good health. CDR3s include the opening cysteine and the closing phenylalanine or tryptophan. A D gene is named only where the DNA matches it firmly. The size of a clone is reported for some rows only, either as once, few or many, or as a class for expanded clones.

d_call,j_call,v_call,clone_size,cdr3_length,cdr3_aa,cdr3_nt
TRBD1,TRBJ1-1,TRBV6-5,NA,14,CASSRQGDAMRAFF,TGTGCCAGCAGTCGACAGGGGGACGCGATGAGAGCTTTCTTT
NA,TRBJ2-7,TRBV21-1,NA,14,CASSGGLAAYEQYF,TGTGCCAGCTCGGGGGGCCTAGCGGCCTACGAGCAGTACTTC
NA,TRBJ2-7,TRBV7-2,NA,16,CASSFPPVFSSYEQYF,TGTGCCAGCAGCTTCCCCCCGGTCTTTAGCTCCTACGAGCAGTACTTC
TRBD2,TRBJ2-1,TRBV5-1,NA,17,CASRGLAGEAAYNEQFF,TGCGCCAGCAGAGGACTAGCGGGAGAGGCCGCCTACAATGAGCAGTTCTTC
NA,TRBJ2-5,TRBV2,NA,11,CASSRGETQYF,TGTGCCAGCAGTCGCGGGGAGACCCAGTACTTC
NA,TRBJ2-7,TRBV6-6,NA,14,CASSAREQGGKQYF,TGTGCCAGCTCAGCCCGGGAGCAGGGAGGAAAGCAGTACTTC
TRBD2,TRBJ2-3,TRBV9,once,17,CASSPRGLAGVIDTQYF,TGTGCCAGCAGCCCCCGAGGACTAGCGGGAGTAATAGATACGCAGTATTTT
NA,TRBJ1-4,TRBV6-5,NA,14,CASKLGHSNEKLFF,TGTGCCAGCAAGCTCGGACACTCTAATGAAAAACTGTTTTTT
NA,TRBJ1-4,TRBV7-9,NA,15,CASSLVAGAYEKLFF,TGTGCCAGCAGCTTAGTTGCGGGGGCGTATGAAAAACTGTTTTTT
NA,TRBJ1-1,TRBV27,NA,12,CASSRWGSRAFF,TGTGCCAGCAGCCGATGGGGCAGTAGAGCTTTCTTT
NA,TRBJ1-2,TRBV7-2,NA,14,CASSILTGSYGYTF,TGTGCCAGCAGCATTCTTACAGGGTCGTATGGCTACACCTTC
NA,TRBJ2-2,TRBV1,NA,20,CTSRDERPSGDRPRTGELFF,TGCACCAGCAGGGACGAGAGGCCTAGCGGGGACCGTCCGCGGACCGGGGAGCTGTTTTTT
NA,TRBJ2-3,TRBV10-2,NA,15,CASLEWTFSTDTQYF,TGCGCCAGCTTAGAGTGGACTTTTAGCACAGATACGCAGTATTTT
TRBD1,TRBJ1-5,TRBV6-6,NA,15,CASRRQGEGNQPQHF,TGTGCCAGCAGAAGACAGGGAGAAGGCAATCAGCCCCAGCATTTT
NA,TRBJ2-7,TRBV7-9,NA,11,CASRQGDEQYF,TGTGCCAGCAGGCAGGGTGACGAGCAGTACTTC
NA,TRBJ1-2,TRBV15,NA,16,CATSRDQRTTNYGYTF,TGTGCCACCAGCAGAGATCAGCGAACAACCAACTATGGCTACACCTTC
NA,TRBJ1-4,TRBV18,NA,15,CASSPITSTNEKLFF,TGTGCCAGCTCACCAATAACATCAACTAATGAAAAACTGTTTTTT
NA,TRBJ1-6,TRBV14,few,18,CASSEKGYFNSYNSPLHF,TGTGCCAGCAGCGAGAAGGGGTACTTTAACTCCTATAATTCACCCCTCCACTTT
TRBD2,TRBJ2-3,TRBV7-6,NA,16,CASSPGPAGVPDTQYF,TGTGCCAGCAGCCCCGGTCCAGCGGGAGTCCCAGATACGCAGTATTTT
NA,TRBJ2-7,TRBV10-1,NA,14,CASSESSNRGKLYF,TGCGCCAGCAGTGAGTCCTCTAACCGAGGGAAGCTGTACTTC
NA,TRBJ2-5,TRBV2,NA,18,CASSLSTAVGAWAKTQYF,TGTGCCAGCAGTTTGTCAACAGCGGTGGGGGCCTGGGCAAAGACCCAGTACTTC
NA,TRBJ2-1,TRBV7-2,once,15,CASSLTVLTTNEQFF,TGTGCCAGCAGCTTAACCGTCCTTACGACTAATGAGCAGTTCTTC
NA,TRBJ2-7,TRBV6-1,NA,14,CASHRDSSPLEQYF,TGTGCCAGCCACCGGGACTCCTCTCCCCTCGAGCAGTACTTC
TRBD2,TRBJ2-7,TRBV6-6,NA,15,CASSYSGLAGDEQYF,TGTGCCAGCAGTTACTCGGGACTAGCGGGAGACGAGCAGTACTTC
TRBD2,TRBJ2-7,TRBV4-2,NA,15,CASTYGTSGSYEQYF,TGTGCCAGCACCTATGGGACTAGCGGCTCCTACGAGCAGTACTTC
NA,TRBJ2-5,TRBV21-1,NA,15,CASPPMPGQKETQYF,TGTGCCAGCCCTCCTATGCCGGGACAAAAAGAGACCCAGTACTTC
NA,TRBJ2-3,TRBV6-1,few,15,CASSGRTVFTDTQYF,TGTGCCAGCAGTGGCCGGACAGTCTTCACAGATACGCAGTATTTT
NA,TRBJ1-1,TRBV6-1,NA,15,CASSEGQGIDTEAFF,TGTGCCAGCAGTGAAGGCCAGGGAATAGACACTGAAGCTTTCTTT